A single sample is the source of the 2 T cell receptor beta chains below, sequenced in a study of OX40 agonist ivuxolimab in advanced cancers. Sequencing used immunoSEQ multiplex PCR; TCRdb keeps in-frame clones, though not all of them. The repertoire has about 60,000 clones, roughly nine tenths of them found once; the top ten carry roughly 0.99%. This material consisted of CD4+ or CD8+ T cells sorted from blood, taken in a trial of the OX40 agonist ivuxolimab. The receptors stem from an adult with an advanced solid tumor such as melanoma, head and neck, liver or kidney cancer.

The genes are TRBV7-2 and TRBJ2-7; either TRBD1 or TRBD2 may supply D (5 bases each). V dropped 1 base and J dropped 3 bases, with 13 bases sitting between them. CDR1 is SGHTA and CDR2 is FQGNSA in the germline V gene. CDR3 length equals 15 residues. Here the CDR3 DNA reads TGTGCCAGCAGCTTAGGATCCGGGGCCATCTACGAGCAGTACTTC. Translated, it gives CASSLGSGAIYEQYF.

This clone turned up a few times. V usage is TRBV30 and J usage is TRBJ2-2, with 8 nucleotides matching TRBD1. Germline CDR1 GTSNPN, CDR2 SVGIG (reference sequence). Trimming removed 0 bases from V and 5 bases from J; junction bases left unmatched: 5. The CDR3 length is 15 residues. The CDR3 sequence is CAWSVSGQGTGELFF. For the CDR3, the DNA is TGTGCCTGGAGTGTATCAGGACAGGGTACCGGGGAGCTGTTTTTT.